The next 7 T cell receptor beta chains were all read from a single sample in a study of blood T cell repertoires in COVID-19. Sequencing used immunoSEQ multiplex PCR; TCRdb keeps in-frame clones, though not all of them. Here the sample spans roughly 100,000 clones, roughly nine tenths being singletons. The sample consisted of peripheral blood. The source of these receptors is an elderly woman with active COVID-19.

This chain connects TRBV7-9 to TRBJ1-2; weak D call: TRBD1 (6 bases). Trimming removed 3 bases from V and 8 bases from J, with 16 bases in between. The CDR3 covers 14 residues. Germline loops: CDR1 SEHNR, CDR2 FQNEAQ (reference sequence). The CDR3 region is CASSFGTYQEGYTF. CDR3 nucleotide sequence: TGTGCCAGCAGCTTCGGGACATACCAGGAAGGCTACACCTTC. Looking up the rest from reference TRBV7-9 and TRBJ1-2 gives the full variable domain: DTGVSQNPRHKITKRGQNVTFRCDPISEHNRLYWYRQTLGQGPEFLTYFQNEAQLEKSRLLSDRFSAERPKGSFSTLEIQRTEQGDSAMYLCASSFGTYQEGYTFGSGTRLTVV.

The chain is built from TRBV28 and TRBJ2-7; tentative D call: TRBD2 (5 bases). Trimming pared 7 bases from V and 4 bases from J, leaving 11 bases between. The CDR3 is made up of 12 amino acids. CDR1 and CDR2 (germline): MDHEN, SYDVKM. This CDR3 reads CASIDQRYEQYF. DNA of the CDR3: TGTGCCAGCATCGACCAGCGGTACGAGCAGTACTTC.

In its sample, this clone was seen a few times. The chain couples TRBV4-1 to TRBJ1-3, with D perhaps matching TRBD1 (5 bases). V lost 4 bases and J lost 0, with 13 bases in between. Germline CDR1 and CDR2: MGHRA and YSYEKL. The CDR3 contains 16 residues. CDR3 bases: TGCGCCAGCAGCCCGACGGGGGTGGGCTCTGGAAACACCATATATTTT. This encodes CASSPTGVGSGNTIYF.

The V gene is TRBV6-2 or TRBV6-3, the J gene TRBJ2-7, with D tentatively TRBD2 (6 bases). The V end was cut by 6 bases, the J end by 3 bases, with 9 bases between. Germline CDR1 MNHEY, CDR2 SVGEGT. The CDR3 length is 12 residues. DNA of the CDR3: TGTGCCAGCAGCCGGGGACTCTACGAGCAGTACTTC. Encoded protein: CASSRGLYEQYF.

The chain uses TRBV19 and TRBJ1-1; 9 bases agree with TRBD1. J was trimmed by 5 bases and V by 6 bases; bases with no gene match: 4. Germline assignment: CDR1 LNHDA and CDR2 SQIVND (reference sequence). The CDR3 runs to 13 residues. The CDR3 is CASRVGQGTEAFF. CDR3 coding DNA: TGTGCCAGTAGAGTGGGACAGGGAACTGAAGCTTTCTTT.

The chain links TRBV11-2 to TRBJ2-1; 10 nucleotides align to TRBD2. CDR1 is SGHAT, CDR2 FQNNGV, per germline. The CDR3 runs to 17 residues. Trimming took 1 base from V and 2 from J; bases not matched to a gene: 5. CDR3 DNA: TGTGCCAGCAGCTTAGGCACTAGCGGGACCACCTACAATGAGCAGTTCTTC. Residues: CASSLGTSGTTYNEQFF.

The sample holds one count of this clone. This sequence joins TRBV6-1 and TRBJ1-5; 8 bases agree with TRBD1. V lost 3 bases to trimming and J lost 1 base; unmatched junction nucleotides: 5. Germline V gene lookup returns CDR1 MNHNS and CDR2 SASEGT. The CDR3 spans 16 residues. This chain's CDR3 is CASSDGTGGSNQPQHF. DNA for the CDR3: TGTGCCAGCAGTGACGGGACAGGTGGAAGCAATCAGCCCCAGCATTTT.